The rows below give T cell receptor beta chains drawn from one sample of a study of OX40 agonist ivuxolimab in advanced cancers. TCRdb's table, derived via immunoSEQ multiplex PCR, lists solely in-frame clones and lacks some. There are about 76,000 clones in the sample; around 81% occur only once, and around 2% lies in the top ten. Source: CD4+ or CD8+ T cells sorted from blood, taken in a trial of the OX40 agonist ivuxolimab. The receptors shown here come from an adult with an advanced solid tumor such as melanoma, head and neck, liver or kidney cancer. CDR3s include the opening cysteine and the closing phenylalanine or tryptophan. D genes are given only for firm matches. For some rows the clone size is stated as once, few or many, or as a class when expanded; others skip it.

v_gene	len	abundance	d_gene	j_gene	CDR3nt	CDR3aa
TRBV30	13	NA	TRBD1	TRBJ1-1	TGTGCCTGGAGTGCAGGGGGGAACACTGAAGCTTTCTTT	CAWSAGGNTEAFF
TRBV6-4	15	NA	TRBD1	TRBJ1-1	TGTGCCAGCAGCCGGACAGGGGGGATCGTCGATGAAGCTTTCTTT	CASSRTGGIVDEAFF
TRBV7-9	16	NA	NA	TRBJ2-1	TGTGCCAGCAGCTTAGCGATATTTAGGGGGACGGATGAGCAGTTCTTC	CASSLAIFRGTDEQFF
TRBV29-1	13	NA	TRBD2	TRBJ2-3	TGCAGCGCCTCGGGACTAGCGGCAGATACGCAGTATTTT	CSASGLAADTQYF
TRBV6-5	14	NA	NA	TRBJ1-1	TGTGCCAGCAGTCCTAATGGGGGTATGACTGAAGCTTTCTTT	CASSPNGGMTEAFF
TRBV5-1	14	NA	NA	TRBJ2-1	TGCGCCAGCAGCTTGGTTTCCCCTTACAATGAGCAGTTCTTC	CASSLVSPYNEQFF
TRBV7-3	15	NA	NA	TRBJ2-5	TGTGCCAGCAGCCCAGGCGTACAGGGCAAGGAGACCCAGTACTTC	CASSPGVQGKETQYF
TRBV28	15	NA	NA	TRBJ1-3	TGTGCCAGCTCCTGGGATGTCAAAAATGGAAACACCATATATTTT	CASSWDVKNGNTIYF
TRBV30	13	once	TRBD1	TRBJ1-4	TGTGCCTGGAGTCCAGGGGGTAGTGAAAAACTGTTTTTT	CAWSPGGSEKLFF
TRBV28	16	few	TRBD2	TRBJ2-3	TGTGCCAGCAGTTCTCCGGGGGGACTAGCCGCAGATACGCAGTATTTT	CASSSPGGLAADTQYF
TRBV19	11	NA	NA	TRBJ1-5	TGTGCCAGTAGTACCACCTTAACGCAGCATTTT	CASSTTLTQHF
TRBV11-2	14	NA	TRBD1	TRBJ2-7	TGTGCCAGCAGTCGGGGGACAGGGACCTACGAGCAGTACTTC	CASSRGTGTYEQYF
TRBV5-4	17	NA	TRBD2	TRBJ2-5	TGTGCCAGCAGCCTACCTAGCGGGGGGGCCCCCAAGCAGACCCAGTACTTC	CASSLPSGGAPKQTQYF
TRBV15	16	NA	NA	TRBJ2-1	TGTGCCACCAGCAGAGCCCTCGACACGAAATACAATGAGCAGTTCTTC	CATSRALDTKYNEQFF
TRBV6-1	14	NA	TRBD1	TRBJ1-5	TGTGCCAGCAGTCCCCAGGGGGCCGGACAGCCCCAGCATTTT	CASSPQGAGQPQHF
TRBV29-1	12	NA	NA	TRBJ2-2	TGCAGCGTTGATAGGAGGGGGGGGGAGCTGTTTTTT	CSVDRRGGELFF
TRBV5-4	14	NA	NA	TRBJ2-7	TGTGCCAGCAGCCCTTTGGGACTTTCCTACGAGCAGTACTTC	CASSPLGLSYEQYF
TRBV6-1	17	NA	NA	TRBJ2-2	TGTGCCAGCAGTGAATTCCGGGACTTATTGAACACCGGGGAGCTGTTTTTT	CASSEFRDLLNTGELFF
TRBV6-6	15	NA	NA	TRBJ1-6	TGTGCCAGCAGTTACCTGACAGAAGCTAATTCACCCCTCCACTTT	CASSYLTEANSPLHF
TRBV4-2	16	NA	TRBD2	TRBJ2-1	TGTGCCAGCAGCCAAACAGCGGGGGCGTCCTACAATGAGCAGTTCTTC	CASSQTAGASYNEQFF
TRBV5-1	15	NA	NA	TRBJ2-3	TGCGCCAGCAGCTATAGTATCCGGGGGACAGATACGCAGTATTTT	CASSYSIRGTDTQYF
TRBV9	15	NA	NA	TRBJ1-3	TGTGCCAGCAGCGAGTCCCCGGGACTCGGAAACACCATATATTTT	CASSESPGLGNTIYF
TRBV7-9	13	once	TRBD1	TRBJ1-5	TGTGCCAGCAGCTCAGGGGGGATACAGCCCCAGCATTTT	CASSSGGIQPQHF
TRBV29-1	12	few	NA	TRBJ2-7	TGCAGCGTTGGGCACCTATCCTACGAGCAGTACTTC	CSVGHLSYEQYF
TRBV4-1	16	NA	TRBD2	TRBJ2-1	TGCGCCAGCAGCCAAGCGGTAGCGGGAGGTTCGTATGAGCAGTTCTTC	CASSQAVAGGSYEQFF
TRBV19	14	NA	TRBD1	TRBJ2-7	TGTGCCAGTAGTCGGACAGGGGGCCTCTACGAGCAGTACTTC	CASSRTGGLYEQYF
TRBV7-2	14	once	NA	TRBJ1-1	TGTGCCAGCAGCCTCCGGACAAGGGCCACTGAAGCTTTCTTT	CASSLRTRATEAFF
TRBV19	14	NA	NA	TRBJ1-1	TGTGCCAGTAGCTTACCGGGCTTCGGCACTGAAGCTTTCTTT	CASSLPGFGTEAFF
TRBV2	12	NA	TRBD1	TRBJ2-1	TGTGCCAGCTCGGCTTTACAGGGGGAGCAGTTCTTC	CASSALQGEQFF
TRBV7-7	14	NA	TRBD1	TRBJ2-5	TGTGCCAGCAGCCCTGACAGGGGGCCGGAGACCCAGTACTTC	CASSPDRGPETQYF
TRBV29-1	13	NA	NA	TRBJ1-3	TGCAGCGTAGGGACGGTCTCTGGAAACACCATATATTTT	CSVGTVSGNTIYF
TRBV11-1	14	NA	NA	TRBJ1-2	TGTGCCAGCAGCTTAGACCCAGGGCGTTGGGGCTACACCTTC	CASSLDPGRWGYTF
TRBV5-6	16	once	NA	TRBJ2-2	TGTGCCAGCAGCTTGATTTCGGCAGGGGACACCGGGGAGCTGTTTTTT	CASSLISAGDTGELFF
TRBV20-1	11	NA	NA	TRBJ2-3	TGCAGTGCCGAATCGACAGATACGCAGTATTTT	CSAESTDTQYF
TRBV7-6	14	NA	NA	TRBJ2-3	TGTGCCAGCAGCTCGCAGCCCGGAGGGGATACGCAGTATTTT	CASSSQPGGDTQYF
TRBV7-2	13	NA	TRBD2	TRBJ2-1	TGTGCCAGCAGCTTTCGACTAGCGGGTGAGCAGTTCTTC	CASSFRLAGEQFF
TRBV7-9	14	NA	NA	TRBJ1-1	TGTGCCAGCAGCTTAACGGCCGGGAACACTGAAGCTTTCTTT	CASSLTAGNTEAFF
TRBV2	14	NA	TRBD1	TRBJ1-2	TGTGCCAGCACCTGGACAGGGGATAACTATGGCTACACCTTC	CASTWTGDNYGYTF
TRBV11-3	11	NA	TRBD2	TRBJ2-1	TGTGCCAGCAGCGGCGGGGGGGAGCAGTTCTTC	CASSGGGEQFF
TRBV11-2	14	NA	TRBD2	TRBJ2-5	TGTGCCAGCAGCTCCGGGACTAGTAGAGAGACCCAGTACTTC	CASSSGTSRETQYF
TRBV19	15	few	TRBD2	TRBJ2-5	TGTGCCAGTAACTACGGCGGGGGGTGGCAAGAGACCCAGTACTTC	CASNYGGGWQETQYF
TRBV2	15	NA	NA	TRBJ1-5	TGTGCCAGCAGTGAAAGAGGCCCAGGGGTCCAGCCCCAGCATTTT	CASSERGPGVQPQHF
TRBV29-1	15	few	NA	TRBJ1-2	TGCAGCGTTGAAGAAGGTATGGGGAAGAACTATGGCTACACCTTC	CSVEEGMGKNYGYTF
TRBV27	11	many	NA	TRBJ1-4	TGTGCCAGCAGTTTGGGGTGGAAACTGTTTTTT	CASSLGWKLFF
TRBV28	14	once	TRBD1	TRBJ1-2	TGTGCCAGCAGCCTTTCCGGGACAGACTATGGCTACACCTTC	CASSLSGTDYGYTF
TRBV7-9	12	NA	NA	TRBJ1-3	TGTGCCAGCAGCTTTGGGGGGAACACCATATATTTT	CASSFGGNTIYF
TRBV7-9	16	NA	NA	TRBJ1-1	TGTGCCAGCAGCTTAGGGACCCGAGGGAGGAACACTGAAGCTTTCTTT	CASSLGTRGRNTEAFF